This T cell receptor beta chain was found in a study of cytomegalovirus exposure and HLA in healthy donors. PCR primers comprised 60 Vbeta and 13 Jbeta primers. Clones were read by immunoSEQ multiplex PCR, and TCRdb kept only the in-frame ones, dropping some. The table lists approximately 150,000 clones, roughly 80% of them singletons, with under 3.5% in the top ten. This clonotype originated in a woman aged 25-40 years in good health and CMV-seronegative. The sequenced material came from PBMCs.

This CDR3 is CASSLYEAETQYF. DNA for the CDR3: TGTGCCAGCAGTTTATACGAGGCGGAGACCCAGTACTTC. The gene calls are TRBV28 and TRBJ2-5; D unresolved. The CDR3 has 13 amino acids. Trimming shortened V by 1 base and J by 5 bases, and 8 bases separated the two germline ends. Germline V lookup: CDR1 MDHEN, CDR2 SYDVKM.